These 15 T cell receptor beta chains originate from one sample sequenced in a study of blood T cell repertoires in COVID-19 (dated by TCRdb to the early 2020s). The library was obtained by the immunoSEQ multiplex PCR assay. Entries here come from immuneACCESS through TCRdb and include only in-frame sequences with V and J called. Some clones fail to appear in such tables; in the studies checked, an unresolved V gene covers under half of the shortfall, and the cause of the remainder is unknown. The sample records roughly 100,000 clones, about 86% of which are singletons. The top ten clonotypes cover over 1.5% of the sample. Sample: peripheral blood. The receptors were sampled from an older man with acute or convalescent COVID-19.

This rearrangement joins TRBV5-1 to TRBJ2-2; 11 bases agree with TRBD2. Unmatched junction bases numbered 4, after V lost 6 bases and J lost 3 bases. The CDR3 is made up of 15 amino acids. The germline V gene encodes CDR1 SGHRS and CDR2 YFSETQ. CDR3 region: CASTISGRDTGELFF. CDR3 nucleotide sequence: TGCGCCAGCACCATTAGCGGGAGGGACACCGGGGAGCTGTTTTTT.

The chain is built from TRBV19 and TRBJ2-1; weak D call: TRBD1 (6 bases). Trimming removed 0 bases at V and 4 bases at J, with 13 bases between. CDR1 is LNHDA, CDR2 SQIVND, per germline (reference sequence). This CDR3 is 16 amino acids long. The DNA of the CDR3 is TGTGCCAGTAGTATAGATCCAGGGGCGAATTACAATGAGCAGTTCTTC. Translated, it gives CASSIDPGANYNEQFF.

This clone was seen a single time. The V gene is TRBV19, the J gene TRBJ1-3; the D gene is possibly TRBD1 (5 bases). Germline V lookup: CDR1 LNHDA, CDR2 SQIVND (reference sequence). This CDR3 contains 14 residues. Deletions cut 5 bases from V and 0 bases from J, with 8 bases between. The CDR3 nucleotides read TGTGCCAGTAGTGGACAAAGCTCTGGAAACACCATATATTTT. Its translation: CASSGQSSGNTIYF.

This clone was detected a few times. The V gene is TRBV7-8, the J gene TRBJ2-7; 11 bases map to TRBD2. Per the germline V gene, CDR1 is SGHVS and CDR2 is FQNEAQ. J was trimmed by 4 bases and V by 0 bases; bases with no gene match: 5. This CDR3 region has 16 residues. The CDR3 sequence: CASSLAASGRTYEQYF. The CDR3 bases are TGTGCCAGCAGCTTAGCGGCTAGCGGGAGGACGTACGAGCAGTACTTC.

This clone was detected only once. This chain connects TRBV7-2 to TRBJ2-3, with 11 nucleotides matching TRBD2. The CDR3 sequence is 17 residues long. V gave up 5 bases and J gave up 2 bases; unmatched junction bases: 9. Per the germline V gene, CDR1 is SGHTA and CDR2 is FQGNSA. CDR3 in amino acids: CASSRTSGSRFTDTQYF. In DNA, the CDR3 is TGTGCCAGCAGCCGTACTAGCGGGAGTCGATTCACAGATACGCAGTATTTT.

The chain has TRBV14 and TRBJ1-6; TRBD1 agrees at 7 bases. The germline CDR1 and CDR2 sequences are SGHDN and FVKESK. V shed 4 bases, J shed 6 bases, and the junction held 6 bases outside the gene matches. This CDR3 is 15 amino acids long. CDR3 loop: CASSRRDSFNSPLHF. The CDR3 nucleotides are TGTGCCAGCAGCCGCCGGGACAGCTTTAATTCACCCCTCCACTTT. The full variable domain, its missing parts supplied by reference TRBV14 and TRBJ1-6, is EAGVTQFPSHSVIEKGQTVTLRCDPISGHDNLYWYRRVMGKEIKFLLHFVKESKQDESGMPNNRFLAERTGGTYSTLKVQPAELEDSGVYFCASSRRDSFNSPLHFGNGTRLTVT.

The chain uses TRBV7-2 and TRBJ2-2; a weak D match, TRBD1 (6 bases). The V end lost 6 bases, the J end lost 2 bases, and 13 bases lay between the germline ends. CDR3 length equals 15 residues. Germline V gives CDR1 SGHTA, CDR2 FQGNSA. CDR3 amino acids: CASRQRTDNTGELFF. CDR3 DNA: TGTGCCAGCAGGCAACGGACAGATAACACCGGGGAGCTGTTTTTT.

The chain combines TRBV28 with TRBJ2-7; 9 bases line up with TRBD1. The CDR3 covers 14 residues. V dropped 6 bases and J dropped 4; count of bases not matched to a gene: 7. CDR1 is MDHEN and CDR2 is SYDVKM in the germline V gene. The CDR3 region is CASSRDRARYEQYF. DNA for the CDR3: TGTGCCAGCAGCCGGGACAGGGCCAGGTACGAGCAGTACTTC.

The chain uses TRBV10-2 and TRBJ1-1; D remains ambiguous. The CDR3 sequence is 15 residues long. Germline V gene sequence: CDR1 WSHSY, CDR2 SAAADI. V gave up 6 bases and J gave up 5 bases, with 19 bases separating them. In DNA, the CDR3 is TGCGCCAGCAGCTCCCTCGGGGTTATGGTTACTGAAGCTTTCTTT. The encoded protein is CASSSLGVMVTEAFF.

The V and J genes are TRBV28 and TRBJ1-5; 8 positions agree with TRBD1. With 4 bases clipped from V and 3 bases from J, the junction kept 2 bases outside the gene matches. Germline V gene sequence: CDR1 MDHEN, CDR2 SYDVKM. The CDR3 spans 14 residues. CDR3 in DNA: TGTGCCAGCAGTTCGGACAGGGTCAATCAGCCCCAGCATTTT. Its protein product is CASSSDRVNQPQHF.

The V gene is TRBV11-2, the J gene TRBJ2-7; 15 bases agree with TRBD2. The length of the CDR3 is 17 residues. Germline CDR1 SGHAT, CDR2 FQNNGV. V lost 4 bases to trimming and J lost 8 bases; unmatched junction nucleotides: 12. CDR3 in amino acids: CASSSPYRTSGRAKQYF. The CDR3, as DNA: TGTGCCAGCAGCTCACCTTATCGGACTAGCGGGAGGGCCAAGCAGTACTTC.

This chain links TRBV2 with TRBJ2-1, with TRBD1 as a possible D gene (6 bases). Germline values: CDR1 SNHLY, CDR2 FYNNEI. The CDR3 has 15 amino acids. Between the trimmed V and J ends, which lost 2 bases and 7 bases, there was a span of 15 bases. CDR3 residues: CASSEQGQTVNEQFF. In DNA form, the CDR3 reads TGTGCCAGCAGTGAACAAGGACAGACGGTGAATGAGCAGTTCTTC. The full variable domain, rest sourced from reference TRBV2 and TRBJ2-1, is EPEVTQTPSHQVTQMGQEVILRCVPISNHLYFYWYRQILGQKVEFLVSFYNNEISEKSEIFDDQFSVERPDGSNFTLKIRSTKLEDSAMYFCASSEQGQTVNEQFFGPGTRLTVL.

The chain carries TRBV6-5 and TRBJ2-1, with 9 positions matching TRBD2. The CDR3 is made up of 15 amino acids. Germline V gene data show CDR1 as MNHEY and CDR2 as SVGAGI. The J segment lost 9 bases and the V segment lost 6 bases, leaving 12 bases of the junction unmatched. CDR3 residues: CASSPGTSTWGEQFF. CDR3 DNA: TGTGCCAGCAGCCCCGGGACTAGCACATGGGGTGAGCAGTTCTTC.

This clone appeared once. The rearrangement links TRBV28 to TRBJ2-1, with 7 bases matching TRBD1. Germline V gene data show CDR1 as MDHEN and CDR2 as SYDVKM. The V and J ends lost 5 bases and 1 base, in that order; junction bases with no gene match: 2. CDR3 size: 14 residues. Written as DNA, the CDR3 is TGTGCCAGCAGTCTGGGACAGTCCTACAATGAGCAGTTCTTC. Translating gives CASSLGQSYNEQFF.

This clone came up a few times. The CDR3 sequence: CASSPPTGAEKGQPQHF. The DNA of the CDR3 is TGTGCCAGCTCACCCCCCACAGGGGCTGAGAAGGGTCAGCCCCAGCATTTT. The chain carries TRBV18 and TRBJ1-5; 7 bases match TRBD1. Trimming at V came to 3 bases and at J to 6 bases, leaving 14 bases not matched to a gene. This CDR3 comprises 17 residues. Germline V gene sequence: CDR1 KGHSH, CDR2 LQKENI.